This T cell receptor beta chain was sequenced for a study of post-analysis software for immune sequencing data. Study-level points and caveats: Normalized Chao1 diversity in multiple sclerosis patients fell significantly below that of controls. Patients carried 5 or 6 TRBV segments more frequently than controls did, and TRBV5-6, TRBV5-1 and TRBV20-1 were among them.

Trimming at V came to 4 bases and at J to 1 base, leaving 5 bases not matched to a gene. Germline CDR1 is SEHNR and CDR2 is FQNEAQ (reference sequence). This CDR3 contains 17 residues. Unique molecular identifiers were built into the TCR beta cDNA libraries. TCRdb re-derived calls from the PCR reads in MiXCR, one entry per CDR3 protein. The sample contains roughly 540,000 distinct CDR3 sequences, approximately 34% of which appear only once. Only a few counts were recorded for this clonotype. Its specificity is not known. This receptor was taken from a girl aged 2-17 years with multiple sclerosis. The source material was blood. This sequence joins TRBV7-9 and TRBJ2-4; TRBD1 aligns across 12 bases. In DNA, the CDR3 is TGTGCCAGCAGCTCGGGACAGGGGGCGACGGCCAAAAACATTCAGTACTTC. Amino acid sequence: CASSSGQGATAKNIQYF.